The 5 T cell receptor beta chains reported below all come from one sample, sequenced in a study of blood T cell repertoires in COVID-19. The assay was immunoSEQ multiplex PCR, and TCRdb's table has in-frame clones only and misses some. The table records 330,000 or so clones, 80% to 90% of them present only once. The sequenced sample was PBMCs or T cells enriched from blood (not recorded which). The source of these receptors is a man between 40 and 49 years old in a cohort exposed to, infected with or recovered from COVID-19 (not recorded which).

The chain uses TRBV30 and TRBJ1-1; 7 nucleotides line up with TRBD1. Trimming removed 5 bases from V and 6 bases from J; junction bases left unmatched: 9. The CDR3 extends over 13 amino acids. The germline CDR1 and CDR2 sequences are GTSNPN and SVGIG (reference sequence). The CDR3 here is CAWEQGLLAEAFF. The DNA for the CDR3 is TGTGCCTGGGAACAGGGGTTGTTAGCTGAAGCTTTCTTT.

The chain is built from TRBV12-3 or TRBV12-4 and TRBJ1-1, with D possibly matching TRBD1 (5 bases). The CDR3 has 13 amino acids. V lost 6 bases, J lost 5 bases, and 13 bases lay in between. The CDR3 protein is CASSYQGGTEAFF. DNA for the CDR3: TGTGCCAGCAGCTACCAGGGAGGGACTGAAGCTTTCTTT.

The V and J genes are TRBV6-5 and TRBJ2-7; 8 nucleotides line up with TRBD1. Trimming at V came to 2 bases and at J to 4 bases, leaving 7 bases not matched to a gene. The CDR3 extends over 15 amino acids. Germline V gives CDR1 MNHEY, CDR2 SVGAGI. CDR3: CASSYSHRGNYEQYF. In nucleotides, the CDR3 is TGTGCCAGCAGTTACAGCCACAGGGGGAATTACGAGCAGTACTTC.

CDR3 loop: CASSFSGTTNTEAFF. CDR3 sequence (DNA): TGTGCCAGCAGTTTCTCCGGGACAACCAACACTGAAGCTTTCTTT. The chain is built from TRBV27 and TRBJ1-1; the D gene is possibly TRBD1 (6 bases). The CDR3 totals 15 residues. The germline gives CDR1 MNHEY, CDR2 SMNVEV (reference sequence). V was clipped by 3 bases and J by 2 bases, with 13 bases between them.

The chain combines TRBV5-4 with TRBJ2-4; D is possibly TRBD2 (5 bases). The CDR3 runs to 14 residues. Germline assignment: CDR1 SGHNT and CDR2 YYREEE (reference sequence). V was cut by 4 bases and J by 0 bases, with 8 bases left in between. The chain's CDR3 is CASSPGLAKNIQYF. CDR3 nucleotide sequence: TGTGCCAGCAGCCCTGGACTAGCCAAAAACATTCAGTACTTC.